These 15 T cell receptor beta chains were all obtained from the same sample, sequenced in a study of monozygotic twins with inflammatory bowel disease. Reprocessing the 5' RACE reads, TCRdb reports a single entry for every CDR3 protein and omits DNA. In all, the sample yields 120,000 to 150,000 distinct CDR3 sequences. The sequencing sample was made of blood. All receptors derive from a human donor with ulcerative colitis or Crohn's disease, or a healthy co-twin of an affected twin (not recorded which).

This chain links TRBV4-2 with TRBJ2-7; TCRdb proposes TRBD1, but this gene call is untestable without DNA. The length of the CDR3 is 15 residues. The germline gives CDR1 LGHNA, CDR2 YNFKEQ. This CDR3 reads CASSQGRGGAYEQYF.

The chain combines TRBV7-2 with TRBJ2-4; as DNA is missing, the TRBD2 call by TCRdb cannot be tested. The CDR3 covers 19 residues. From germline, CDR1 is SGHTA and CDR2 FQGNSA. CDR3 sequence reads: CASSFSILLAGGRGNIQYF.

This chain uses TRBV7-9 with TRBJ1-2; absent DNA, TCRdb's TRBD1 call cannot be checked. Per germline, CDR1 SEHNR and CDR2 FQNEAQ (reference sequence). The length of the CDR3 is 13 residues. CDR3 residues: CASSLDSPRGYTF.

The chain has TRBV11-1 and TRBJ2-1; as DNA is missing, the TRBD2 call by TCRdb cannot be tested. This CDR3 is 18 amino acids long. Germline lookup yields CDR1 SGHAT and CDR2 FQDESV (reference sequence). CDR3 amino acids: CASSLVPPPSGSHNEQFF.

The chain combines TRBV4-2 with TRBJ2-2; TCRdb outputs TRBD1, but without DNA this stays unchecked. The CDR3 runs to 16 residues. Germline CDR1 is LGHNA and CDR2 is YNFKEQ. The CDR3 loop is CASSQAWGGVTGELFF.

The CDR3 loop is CASSSLRDRANYGYTF. The rearrangement links TRBV27 to TRBJ1-2; the TCRdb call, TRBD1, lacks DNA for checking. This CDR3 spans 16 amino acids. The germline V gene encodes CDR1 MNHEY and CDR2 SMNVEV (reference sequence).

The chain recombines TRBV12-3 or TRBV12-4 with TRBJ2-7; TCRdb lists TRBD1, though no DNA is available to test this call. The CDR3 extends over 15 amino acids. CDR3 region: CASSYNRDPTYEQYF.

This sequence joins TRBV27 and TRBJ1-3; the D gene TCRdb calls, TRBD1, cannot be checked with no DNA. This CDR3 has 18 amino acids. CDR1 is MNHEY, CDR2 SMNVEV, per germline (reference sequence). CDR3 sequence reads: CAPGHTRSPENSGNTIYF.

The chain links TRBV27 to TRBJ2-1; the TCRdb D gene call, TRBD1, has no DNA to confirm it. The germline V gene encodes CDR1 MNHEY and CDR2 SMNVEV (reference sequence). The CDR3 extends over 16 amino acids. This CDR3 reads CASSLFGAWDYNEQFF.

The V and J genes are TRBV4-2 and TRBJ1-6; checking the TCRdb D call of TRBD1 is not possible without DNA. The CDR3 spans 16 residues. CDR1 is LGHNA, CDR2 YNFKEQ, per germline. This CDR3 is CASSRPDGGDNSPLHF.

The chain uses TRBV25-1 and TRBJ2-7; TCRdb's D gene call, TRBD2, goes unchecked for lack of DNA. Germline values: CDR1 MGHDK, CDR2 SYGVNS. The CDR3 contains 13 residues. The CDR3 region is CAASYDSSYEQYF.

This chain joins TRBV5-1 and TRBJ2-2; TCRdb picks TRBD2, but there is no DNA to check that call. This CDR3 contains 16 residues. Germline assignment: CDR1 SGHRS and CDR2 YFSETQ. The CDR3 here is CASSVLAGTNTGELFF.

This rearrangement joins TRBV9 to TRBJ2-7; TCRdb gives TRBD1 as the D gene, but with no DNA this cannot be confirmed. This CDR3 comprises 14 residues. Germline V gives CDR1 SGDLS, CDR2 YYNGEE. The CDR3 spells CASSPLTGGYEQYF.

This sequence joins TRBV7-6 and TRBJ2-7; without DNA, the TCRdb call of TRBD1 cannot be checked. This CDR3 is 13 amino acids long. Germline values: CDR1 SGHVS, CDR2 FNYEAQ. CDR3 residues: CASSRDGTYEQYF.

The CDR3 is CSASWTNYGYTF. The V call is TRBV20-1, the J call TRBJ1-2. Germline-derived CDR1 and CDR2 are DFQATT and SNEGSKA (reference sequence). The CDR3 runs 12 residues.